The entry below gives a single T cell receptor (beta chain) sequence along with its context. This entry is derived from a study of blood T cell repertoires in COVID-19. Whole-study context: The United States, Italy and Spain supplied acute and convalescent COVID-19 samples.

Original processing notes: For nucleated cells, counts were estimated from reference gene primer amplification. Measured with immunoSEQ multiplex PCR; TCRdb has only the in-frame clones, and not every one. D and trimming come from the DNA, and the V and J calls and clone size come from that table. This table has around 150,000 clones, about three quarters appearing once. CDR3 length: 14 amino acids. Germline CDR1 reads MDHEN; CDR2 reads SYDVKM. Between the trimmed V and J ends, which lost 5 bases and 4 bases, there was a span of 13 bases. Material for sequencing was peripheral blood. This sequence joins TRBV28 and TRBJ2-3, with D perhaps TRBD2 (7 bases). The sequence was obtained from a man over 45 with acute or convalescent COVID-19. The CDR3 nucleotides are TGTGCCAGCAGTAGGGGGGGCCGCGCAGATACGCAGTATTTT. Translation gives CASSRGGRADTQYF.